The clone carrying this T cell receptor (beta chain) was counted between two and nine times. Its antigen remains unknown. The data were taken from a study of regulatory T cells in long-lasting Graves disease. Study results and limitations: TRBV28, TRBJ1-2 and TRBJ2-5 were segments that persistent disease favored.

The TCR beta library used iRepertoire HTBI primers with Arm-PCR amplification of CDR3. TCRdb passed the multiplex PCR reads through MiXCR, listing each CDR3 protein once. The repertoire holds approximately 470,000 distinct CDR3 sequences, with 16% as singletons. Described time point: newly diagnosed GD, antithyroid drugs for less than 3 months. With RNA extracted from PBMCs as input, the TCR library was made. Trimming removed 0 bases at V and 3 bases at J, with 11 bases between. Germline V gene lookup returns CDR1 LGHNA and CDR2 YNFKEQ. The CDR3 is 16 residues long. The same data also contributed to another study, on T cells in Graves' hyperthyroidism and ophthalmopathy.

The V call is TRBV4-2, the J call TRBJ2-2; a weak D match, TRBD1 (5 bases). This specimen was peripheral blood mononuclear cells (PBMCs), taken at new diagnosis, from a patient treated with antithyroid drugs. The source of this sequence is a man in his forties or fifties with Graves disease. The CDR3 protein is CASSQESGWDTGELFF. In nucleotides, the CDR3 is TGTGCCAGCAGCCAAGAGTCAGGGTGGGACACCGGGGAGCTGTTTTTT.